One sample yielded the 31 T cell receptor beta chains listed below, sequenced in a study of T cell changes during pregnancy in multiple sclerosis. Using immunoSEQ multiplex PCR, the repertoire was profiled, and TCRdb retains in-frame clones only, with some absent. The sample has about 79,000 clones, 90% to 95% seen once; the top ten hold around 0.45%. Sample: CD4+ T cells from peripheral blood mononuclear cells, taken in the second trimester of pregnancy. All receptors come from a female donor with multiple sclerosis, enrolled in a pregnancy study.

The chain recombines TRBV2 with TRBJ2-3; TRBD1 matches 7 bases. The CDR3 has 13 residues. Germline CDR1 SNHLY, CDR2 FYNNEI. Unmatched junction bases numbered 5, after V lost 11 bases and J lost 0 bases. The CDR3: CAFRDRSTDTQYF. The CDR3 bases are TGTGCCTTCCGGGACAGAAGCACAGATACGCAGTATTTT.

The chain is built from TRBV4-3 and TRBJ1-4; D not certain. The CDR3 covers 16 residues. Looked up from germline, CDR1 is LGHNA and CDR2 is YSLEER. V was cut by 1 base and J by 3 bases, with 12 bases left in between. This chain's CDR3 is CASSQAAGMANEKLFF. The CDR3 DNA is TGCGCCAGCAGCCAAGCGGCGGGGATGGCTAATGAAAAACTGTTTTTT.

The chain links TRBV27 to TRBJ1-6; D not resolved. Germline V CDR1 and CDR2: MNHEY, SMNVEV (reference sequence). The CDR3 contains 13 residues. The V and J ends lost 4 bases and 4 bases respectively, with 5 bases between them. CDR3 amino acids: CASSSPYNSPLHF. The CDR3 nucleotides are TGTGCCAGCAGTTCCCCTTATAATTCACCCCTCCACTTT.

The chain joins TRBV28 to TRBJ1-2; D is undetermined. Per the germline V gene, CDR1 is MDHEN and CDR2 is SYDVKM. V lost 11 bases and J 1 base, leaving 8 bases between the germline ends. CDR3 length equals 11 residues. DNA of the CDR3: TGTGCCGCGGCTGTTAACTATGGCTACACCTTC. This gives the protein CAAAVNYGYTF.

As to this clone: At one end the junction does not follow the germline gene, possibly because of a read error. The chain is built from TRBV7-9 and TRBJ1-4; no definite D call. CDR1 is SEHNR, CDR2 FQNEAQ, per germline (reference sequence). This CDR3 spans 14 amino acids. In DNA, the CDR3 is TGTGCCAGCAGCTTAGGAGGTTCTAAAGAAAAACTGTTTTTT. Translated: CASSLGGSKEKLFF.

V is TRBV27 and J is TRBJ2-3; D is undetermined. Germline lookup yields CDR1 MNHEY and CDR2 SMNVEV (reference sequence). V lost 0 bases and J 1 base, leaving 8 bases between the germline ends. The CDR3 has 15 amino acids. CDR3 coding DNA: TGTGCCAGCAGTTTATCATCCAGGCGCACAGATACGCAGTATTTT. Encoded protein: CASSLSSRRTDTQYF.

This clone has at least ten counts. This sequence joins TRBV2 and TRBJ1-1; TRBD1 is a possible D gene (5 bases). This CDR3 is 15 amino acids long. The germline V gene has CDR1 SNHLY and CDR2 FYNNEI. V shed 5 bases and J shed 0 bases, with 13 bases lying between them. CDR3 protein: CASSFRQPVNTEAFF. Here the CDR3 DNA reads TGTGCCAGCAGTTTTAGACAGCCCGTGAACACTGAAGCTTTCTTT.

The chain is built from TRBV7-6 and TRBJ2-5, with D maybe TRBD2 (7 bases). The CDR3 runs to 16 residues. Deletions cut 5 bases from V and 1 base from J, with 17 bases between. Germline V CDR1 and CDR2: SGHVS, FNYEAQ. CDR3 bases: TGTGCCAGCAGCAAAGGGGGGGGCACCGTCCAAGAGACCCAGTACTTC. Its translation: CASSKGGGTVQETQYF. The variable domain in full, with the rest retrieved from reference TRBV7-6 and TRBJ2-5, is GAGVSQSPRYKVTKRGQDVALRCDPISGHVSLYWYRQALGQGPEFLTYFNYEAQQDKSGLPNDRFSAERPEGSISTLTIQRTEQRDSAMYRCASSKGGGTVQETQYFGPGTRLLVL.

The V call is TRBV9, the J call TRBJ2-7, with 15 positions matching TRBD2. Per the germline V gene, CDR1 is SGDLS and CDR2 is YYNGEE. Unmatched junction bases numbered 6, after V lost 5 bases and J lost 6 bases. This CDR3 is built from 15 residues. The CDR3 spells CASRLGGLAGGEQYF. The CDR3 region has the DNA TGTGCCAGCAGATTGGGGGGACTAGCGGGAGGCGAGCAGTACTTC.

The chain combines TRBV5-1 with TRBJ2-7, with D possibly TRBD1 on 6 matching bases. Trimming removed 4 bases from V and 0 bases from J, with 11 bases in between. Germline CDR1 SGHRS, CDR2 YFSETQ. This CDR3 is 14 amino acids long. CDR3 in amino acids: CASSRDTLSYEQYF. The CDR3 region has the DNA TGCGCCAGCAGCAGGGACACCCTCTCCTACGAGCAGTACTTC. The whole variable domain, filled in from reference TRBV5-1 and TRBJ2-7, reads KAGVTQTPRYLIKTRGQQVTLSCSPISGHRSVSWYQQTPGQGLQFLFEYFSETQRNKGNFPGRFSGRQFSNSRSEMNVSTLELGDSALYLCASSRDTLSYEQYFGPGTRLTVT.

This clone was picked up one time. The J gene is TRBJ2-7, the V gene TRBV11-3; TRBD2 matches at 13 bases. The ends lost 5 bases at V and 2 bases at J; junction bases unmatched: 3. The germline V gene encodes CDR1 SGHNT and CDR2 YENEEA. The CDR3 runs to 15 residues. The CDR3 DNA reads as TGTGCCAGCAGCCAGGGACTAGCGGGGACCTACGAGCAGTACTTC. This translates into CASSQGLAGTYEQYF. Looking up the rest from reference TRBV11-3 and TRBJ2-7 gives the full variable domain: EAGVVQSPRYKIIEKKQPVAFWCNPISGHNTLYWYLQNLGQGPELLIRYENEEAVDDSQLPKDRFSAERLKGVDSTLKIQPAELGDSAVYLCASSQGLAGTYEQYFGPGTRLTVT.

This clone appeared a single time. V gene TRBV11-3 combines with J gene TRBJ2-1; D is uncertain. The V gene lost 5 bases and the J gene lost 6 bases, with 17 bases spanning the gap. Per the germline V gene, CDR1 is SGHNT and CDR2 is YENEEA. The CDR3 contains 15 residues. The CDR3 nucleotides are TGTGCCAGCAGCCTCCATCCCACCCCGAGCAATGAGCAGTTCTTC. The encoded protein is CASSLHPTPSNEQFF.

CDR3 loop: CASSLFGTYLNTEAFF. The CDR3 DNA sequence: TGTGCCAGCAGTTTATTCGGGACATACCTGAACACTGAAGCTTTCTTT. J is TRBJ1-1 and V is TRBV27; weak D call: TRBD1 (6 bases). Per the germline V gene, CDR1 is MNHEY and CDR2 is SMNVEV (reference sequence). This CDR3 contains 16 residues. V was shortened by 1 base and J by 0 bases, with 12 bases between the two germline ends.

The chain combines TRBV5-1 with TRBJ2-2, with D perhaps TRBD1 (6 bases). CDR3 length: 16 residues. CDR1 is SGHRS, CDR2 YFSETQ, per germline. Trimming left V 1 base short and J 2 bases short, with 12 bases between. CDR3 sequence reads: CASSLLKGQNTGELFF. The DNA for the CDR3 is TGCGCCAGCAGCTTGCTTAAGGGACAAAACACCGGGGAGCTGTTTTTT.

J is TRBJ2-7 and V is TRBV15, with D possibly TRBD2 on 5 matching bases. V was pared by 1 base and J by 6 bases, with 22 bases between. The germline CDR1 and CDR2 sequences are LNHNV and YYDKDF (reference sequence). This CDR3 comprises 17 residues. Here the CDR3 reads CATSRVAHRFPTSEQYF. DNA for the CDR3: TGTGCCACCAGCAGAGTGGCTCATCGGTTCCCCACTAGCGAGCAGTACTTC.

V usage is TRBV28 and J usage is TRBJ2-2, with 7 bases that match TRBD1. CDR1 and CDR2 (germline): MDHEN, SYDVKM. V lost 1 base, J lost 2 bases, and 4 bases stayed unmatched. The CDR3 consists of 16 residues. This CDR3 is CASSLSGTANTGELFF. The CDR3 DNA sequence: TGTGCCAGCAGTTTATCCGGGACAGCTAACACCGGGGAGCTGTTTTTT.

The rearrangement joins TRBV6-5 to TRBJ1-5, with a tentative D call TRBD1 (6 bases). Germline CDR1 MNHEY, CDR2 SVGAGI. The CDR3 covers 15 residues. V was shortened by 6 bases and J by 4 bases, with 16 bases between the two germline ends. The CDR3 nucleotides are TGTGCCAGCAGCCTAAACAGGGCTTCTAATCAGCCCCAGCATTTT. As protein: CASSLNRASNQPQHF.

The J gene is TRBJ2-2, the V gene TRBV14; 9 bases align to TRBD2. Germline V CDR1 and CDR2: SGHDN, FVKESK. V dropped 2 bases and J dropped 2; count of bases not matched to a gene: 9. The CDR3 covers 18 residues. CDR3 protein: CASSQIIAGVSNTGELFF. The CDR3 nucleotides read TGTGCCAGCAGCCAAATTATAGCGGGAGTGTCTAACACCGGGGAGCTGTTTTTT.

The chain carries TRBV7-9 and TRBJ1-6, with D possibly TRBD1 on 6 matching bases. The germline V gene encodes CDR1 SEHNR and CDR2 FQNEAQ (reference sequence). This CDR3 is 17 amino acids long. V lost 1 base and J 2 bases, leaving 12 bases between the germline ends. CDR3: CASSLGGQGTYNSPLHF. In DNA form, the CDR3 reads TGTGCCAGCAGCTTAGGGGGGCAGGGCACCTATAATTCACCCCTCCACTTT.

V and J are TRBV13 and TRBJ2-1, with a tentative D call TRBD2 (6 bases). Trimming took off 2 bases at V and 6 bases at J, with 14 bases between the two ends. Germline CDR1 reads PRHDT; CDR2 reads FYEKMQ (reference sequence). The CDR3 has 15 residues. The CDR3 spells CASSLRRGTGNEQFF. The CDR3 DNA is TGTGCCAGCAGCTTAAGGAGGGGCACGGGCAATGAGCAGTTCTTC.

The CDR3 spells CASSSLGQGAGGEQFF. The CDR3 DNA reads TGTGCCAGCAGCTCCCTGGGACAGGGGGCTGGGGGAGAGCAGTTCTTC. The chain has TRBV7-9 and TRBJ2-1; 12 positions agree with TRBD1. The V gene end was trimmed by 4 bases and the J gene end by 10 bases; junction bases not matched to a gene: 11. The length of the CDR3 is 16 residues. In germline, CDR1 is SEHNR, CDR2 FQNEAQ (reference sequence).

J is TRBJ2-5 and V is TRBV9; possibly TRBD2 for D (7 bases). Germline CDR1 reads SGDLS; CDR2 reads YYNGEE. There are 15 residues in the CDR3. Trimming cost V 0 bases and J 4 bases, with 13 bases left between them. CDR3 region: CASSVGGGEGETQYF. The CDR3 nucleotides read TGTGCCAGCAGCGTAGGAGGGGGGGAGGGAGAGACCCAGTACTTC.

The CDR3 sequence is CASMWADREGYEQFF. CDR3 in DNA: TGTGCCAGCATGTGGGCGGACAGGGAAGGCTATGAGCAGTTCTTC. This chain connects TRBV2 to TRBJ2-1; 8 positions match TRBD1. This CDR3 comprises 15 residues. CDR1 is SNHLY and CDR2 is FYNNEI in the germline V gene. V trimming: 7 bases; J trimming: 8 bases; junction bases outside the gene matches: 13.

The gene calls are TRBV7-3 and TRBJ2-5; no definite D call. V was shortened by 5 bases and J by 4 bases, with 14 bases between the two germline ends. Germline CDR1 and CDR2: SGHTA and FQGTGA. The CDR3 has 14 amino acids. CDR3 amino acids: CASSPDPRRETQYF. The DNA of the CDR3 is TGTGCCAGCAGCCCCGATCCAAGGAGAGAGACCCAGTACTTC.

The chain uses TRBV28 and TRBJ1-1; D unresolved. The CDR3 consists of 11 residues. Germline CDR1 reads MDHEN; CDR2 reads SYDVKM. V was cut by 4 bases and J by 9 bases, with 9 bases left in between. This CDR3 reads CASSSGLKAFF. The CDR3 nucleotides read TGTGCCAGCAGTTCAGGACTGAAAGCTTTCTTT.

The sample holds a few counts of this clone. The chain couples TRBV18 to TRBJ1-1; D gene ambiguous. The CDR3 runs to 14 residues. V was shortened by 2 bases and J by 1 base, with 8 bases between the two germline ends. Per the germline V gene, CDR1 is KGHSH and CDR2 is LQKENI. CDR3: CASSPSAGNTEAFF. The CDR3 DNA is TGTGCCAGCTCACCATCGGCGGGGAACACTGAAGCTTTCTTT.

The J gene is TRBJ2-3, the V gene TRBV27, with D perhaps matching TRBD1 (6 bases). The CDR3 extends over 15 amino acids. Per germline, CDR1 MNHEY and CDR2 SMNVEV (reference sequence). With 1 base removed from V and 5 bases from J, the gap between germline ends came to 13 bases. CDR3 residues: CASSLYSARGDTQYF. CDR3 sequence (DNA): TGTGCCAGCAGTTTATACTCGGCCAGGGGAGATACGCAGTATTTT.

The V gene is TRBV19, the J gene TRBJ2-7, with D perhaps TRBD1 (5 bases). The length of the CDR3 is 14 residues. V lost 4 bases, J lost 0 bases, and 10 bases lay in between. Germline CDR1 LNHDA, CDR2 SQIVND (reference sequence). CDR3 in amino acids: CASSTQGSSYEQYF. As DNA, the CDR3 is TGTGCCAGTAGTACCCAGGGAAGCTCCTACGAGCAGTACTTC.

This clone was recorded only once. The CDR3 coding sequence is TGTGCCAGCAGCTTTCGACAGGGGGGAGAGACCCAGTACTTC. It codes for CASSFRQGGETQYF. V and J are TRBV5-5 and TRBJ2-5; 9 bases map to TRBD1. Losses at the gene ends were 2 bases for V and 4 bases for J; bases not matched to a gene: 3. The CDR3 covers 14 residues. Germline assignment: CDR1 SGHKS and CDR2 YYEKEE (reference sequence). Complete variable domain (other parts from reference TRBV5-5 and TRBJ2-5): DAGVTQSPTHLIKTRGQQVTLRCSPISGHKSVSWYQQVLGQGPQFIFQYYEKEERGRGNFPDRFSARQFPNYSSELNVNALLLGDSALYLCASSFRQGGETQYFGPGTRLLVL.

The chain employs TRBV7-8 and TRBJ2-7, with 7 positions matching TRBD1. Germline V CDR1 and CDR2: SGHVS, FQNEAQ. With V trimmed by 5 bases and J by 3 bases, 4 bases remained unmatched. This CDR3 is built from 13 residues. CDR3 in amino acids: CASSRDRVYEQYF. Written as DNA, the CDR3 is TGTGCCAGCAGCCGCGACAGGGTCTACGAGCAGTACTTC.

The J gene is TRBJ1-6, the V gene TRBV4-3; a possible D gene is TRBD1 (6 bases). Trimming cost V 3 bases and J 11 bases, with 11 bases left between them. There are 13 residues in the CDR3. Germline loops: CDR1 LGHNA, CDR2 YSLEER. CDR3 bases: TGCGCCAGCAGCCACGGACAGCAAGCACCCCTCCACTTT. The encoded protein is CASSHGQQAPLHF.